Below, one T cell receptor (beta chain) is given with its context. In the original processing: Reference gene primer amplification gave nucleated cell count estimates. The assay was immunoSEQ multiplex PCR, and TCRdb's table has in-frame clones only and misses some. D and trimming were read from the DNA, whereas the V and J calls and clone size are those reported in that table. The profile shows 130,000 or so clones, roughly four fifths of them singletons. This entry comes from a study of blood T cell repertoires in COVID-19. The CDR3 loop spans 13 amino acids. V dropped 6 bases and J dropped 6 bases, with 13 bases sitting between them. Germline V gene sequence: CDR1 MGHDK, CDR2 SYGVNS.

The TCR sequence derives from a man aged 40-49 years with acute COVID-19. Specimen: PBMCs or T cells enriched from blood (not recorded which). V is TRBV25-1 and J is TRBJ2-3; D not certain. CDR3 in amino acids: CASSDHQWDTQYF. CDR3 sequence (DNA): TGTGCCAGCAGCGATCACCAGTGGGATACGCAGTATTTT. Full variable domain (outside the CDR3, taken from reference TRBV25-1 and TRBJ2-3): EADIYQTPRYLVIGTGKKITLECSQTMGHDKMYWYQQDPGMELHLIHYSYGVNSTEKGDLSSESTVSRIRTEHFPLTLESARPSHTSQYLCASSDHQWDTQYFGPGTRLTVL.